The source of this T cell receptor beta chain is a study of cytomegalovirus exposure and HLA in healthy donors. As to this clone: The target antigen is unknown. Within the sample, other DNA sequences also encode this same CDR3.

Assay used: immunoSEQ multiplex PCR; TCRdb lists only in-frame clones, some missing. The sample includes 110,000 to 150,000 clones, approximately 90% of them seen just once. Trimming took 0 bases from V and 5 from J; bases not matched to a gene: 4. This CDR3 region has 15 residues. Germline CDR1 SGDLS, CDR2 YYNGEE. Whole-study findings and limits: The classifier was said to identify cytomegalovirus status with high specificity and sensitivity.

This sequence joins TRBV9 and TRBJ1-4, with 7 bases identical to TRBD1. This receptor was identified in a man aged 18 to 30 in good health and CMV-seronegative. Sequencing was performed on PBMCs. Here the CDR3 DNA reads TGTGCCAGCAGCGTAGGGGGACAGCCAAATGAAAAACTGTTTTTT. Its translation is CASSVGGQPNEKLFF.